This T cell receptor (beta chain) was recorded in a study of vaccination and CD4 T cells after COVID-19 (dated 2022 in TCRdb). Context from the whole study: The convalescent cohort comprised six males and four females, including two Hispanic individuals, seven Caucasians, two Asians and one multiracial person. Participants received two doses of either the Pfizer-BioNTech BNT162b2 vaccine (n=8) or the Moderna mRNA-1273 vaccine (n=2). Post-COVID blood samples were collected from convalescent patients a median of roughly 100 days after diagnosis, with a range of about 35 to 161 days. Post-vaccine blood samples were taken a median of approximately 70 days after the second vaccine dose, with a range of 14 to 241 days. Culture stimuli were overlapping spike peptide pools from SARS-CoV-2 and from the common cold coronaviruses HCoV-NL63, HCoV-OC43 and HCoV-229E. In control cultures, a CEFX viral epitope pool was used as positive control, an HIV-1 Nef peptide pool was used as negative control, or no peptide was added. In 10 COVID-19 convalescent patients and 4 infection-naive healthy vaccine recipients, researchers compared the spike-specific CD4+ TCR repertoire from before mRNA vaccination with the repertoire from after. In an earlier paper using these donors, memory CD4+ T cell crossreactivity between SARS-CoV-2 and common cold coronavirus spike proteins was assessed at the TCR clonotype level.

CDR1 and CDR2 are read off the germline V gene (reference sequence) as SEHNR and FQNEAQ. Spanning cysteine to phenylalanine, the CDR3 consists of 12 amino acids. The entry retains the CDR3 DNA only, 36 bases that are in frame from base 1. V is shortened by 5 bases, J by 2 bases, and the region joining them spans 5 bases. According to the study, the label for this sample's treatment or condition signals: roughly 10-day PBMC culture with coronavirus spike peptide pools or control peptides (ViraFEST assay). CD4+ T cells from unexposed donors were collected before the COVID-19 pandemic (2011-2018). The study used the ViraFEST assay, which expanded antigen-specific T cells with peptide pools and then identified expanded clonotypes by TCR sequencing. Each well held two million PBMCs cultured with roughly 10 ug/ml peptide pools in IMDM containing around 5% human AB serum and 9 to 10 IU/ml IL-2. On days 3 and 7, half of the culture medium was replaced with fresh IL-2-containing medium. CD4+ T cells were isolated after approximately ten days of culture through negative selection using the EasySep CD4+ T cell isolation kit. As far as cell numbers permitted, CD4+ T cells from unexposed donors were tested for reactivity against SARS-CoV-2 S and N as well as four spike pools from common cold coronaviruses. PBMCs were separated from whole blood using Ficoll-Paque Plus gradient centrifugation and then either used fresh or cryopreserved at -140C. Triplicate wells were generally used for each culture condition. The leukapheresis product used for the unexposed donors was purchased from a commercial source.

Libraries came from PCR. At the Johns Hopkins FTIC core, DNA from the cultured CD4+ T cells underwent TCR sequencing with the Oncomine TCR Beta short-read assay. The QIAamp micro DNA kit was used to extract genomic DNA from the cultured CD4+ T cells. Oncomine TCR Beta libraries made from cultured CD4+ T cells were pooled using unique dual indexes and sequenced on an Illumina iSeq 100. The original methods were these. Non-productive sequences were removed, and CDR3s that did not start with C, did not end with F or W, or were shorter than 7 amino acids were discarded. The MANAFEST web application identified antigen-specific clonotypes by comparing peptide-stimulated wells against reference wells and other culture wells. To be called positive, a clone needed an FDR below 0.05, an odds ratio above 5, and a productive frequency above 0.1% in at least two of three replicate wells. A clonotype was classed as cross-reactive if the clonotype showed significant expansion both in SARS-CoV-2 spike wells and in at least one common cold coronavirus spike condition. Levenshtein distances (stringdist) and unrooted phylogenetic trees (ape) in R version 3.6.1 were used to assess CDR3 homology. The public reads were quality trimmed at Q25 with fastp and then assembled into clones with MiXCR by TCRdb, keeping productive beta chains. Duplicate CDR3 protein sequences are folded into a single record with the most common DNA and genes. TCRdb, rather than the study authors, made the V and J calls. This sample holds several thousand distinct CDR3 sequences; roughly 27% were observed only once. The ten biggest clones cover roughly 12% of the sample.

This clonotype was found a few times. Its antigen is unknown. Base qualities were left out, and no much larger clone turns up one base away. Overall study outcomes, separate from this receptor: The median count of SARS-CoV-2-reactive clonotypes went up from 20 to 25 after infection to 38 after vaccination, although the change was not significant. Among convalescent patients, a median around 86% of the SARS-CoV-2-reactive clones seen after vaccination appeared only after vaccination, which suggests priming specific to the vaccine. The study included relatively few convalescent patients and did not analyze early timepoints after natural infection. Of the vaccine-specific clones in convalescent patients, 304 of 307, or nearly all, reacted only to SARS-CoV-2 spike and did not cross-react with common cold coronaviruses.

This chain is built from TRBV7-9 and TRBJ2-3; no confident D gene assignment can be made. The TCR sequence derives from a human donor in good health. Sequenced sample: CD4+ T cells from blood, cultured in vitro. At the DNA level, the sequence is TGTGCCAGCAGCCCTTACACAGATACGCAGTATTTT. Its coded protein is CASSPYTDTQYF.